The table lists the clone carrying this TCR beta chain with a few counts. These data belong to a study of T cells after yellow fever vaccination. Study results and limitations: Reappearing after the booster were most of the clones from primary vaccination (less than 97% CD4, around 88% CD8).

TCRdb recomputed calls from the 5' RACE reads with MiXCR, one row per CDR3 protein. The sample shows 10,000 or so distinct CDR3 sequences, 5.8% of them seen only once. The CDR3 length is 12 residues. Trimming cost V 1 base and J 7 bases, with 8 bases left between them. Germline loops: CDR1 SGHKS, CDR2 YYEKEE (reference sequence). This sample comprised PBMCs, either bulk or a sorted T-cell subset (CD4+, CD8+, memory, or dextramer-sorted; not recorded which), obtained on the day of the yellow fever booster vaccination. The chain carries TRBV5-5 and TRBJ1-2; the D is unclear. The clonotype comes from a man aged 30 to 45 who received the YFV17D yellow fever vaccine. The CDR3 DNA is TGTGCCAGCAGCTTGAATGAGGGTGGCTACACCTTC. Translated, it gives CASSLNEGGYTF.